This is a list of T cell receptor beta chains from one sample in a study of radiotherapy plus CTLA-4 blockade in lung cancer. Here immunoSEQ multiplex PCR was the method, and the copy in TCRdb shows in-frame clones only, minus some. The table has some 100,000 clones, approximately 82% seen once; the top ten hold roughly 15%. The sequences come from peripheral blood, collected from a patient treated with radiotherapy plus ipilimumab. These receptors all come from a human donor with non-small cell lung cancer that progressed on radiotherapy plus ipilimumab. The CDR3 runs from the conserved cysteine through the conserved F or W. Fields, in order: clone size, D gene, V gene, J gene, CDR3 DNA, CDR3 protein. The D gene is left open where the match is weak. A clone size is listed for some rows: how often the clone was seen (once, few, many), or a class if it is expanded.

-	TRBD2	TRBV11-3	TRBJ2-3	TGTGCCAGCAGCTTAGGCGGGAGGGCCACAGATACGCAGTATTTT	CASSLGGRATDTQYF
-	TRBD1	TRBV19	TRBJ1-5	TGTGCCAGTAGTCGGACAGGGAAATCTGTCGGCCAGCCCCAGCATTTT	CASSRTGKSVGQPQHF
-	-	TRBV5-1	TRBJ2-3	TGCGCCAGCAGCTTGGGGGCCGGGGTGCGCACAGATACGCAGTATTTT	CASSLGAGVRTDTQYF
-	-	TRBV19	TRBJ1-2	TGTGCCAGTAGGGGACGCGCAGAAGGCTACACCTTC	CASRGRAEGYTF
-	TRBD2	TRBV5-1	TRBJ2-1	TGCGCCAGCAGCTTGGTAGCGGGAGGTCAAAATGAGCAGTTCTTC	CASSLVAGGQNEQFF
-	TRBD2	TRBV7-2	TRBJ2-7	TGTGCCAGCAGCCTCACTAGCGGACCAGGATACGAGCAGTACTTC	CASSLTSGPGYEQYF
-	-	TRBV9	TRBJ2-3	TGTGCCAGCAGCGGAATGGGCGCGGGGAGCACAGATACGCAGTATTTT	CASSGMGAGSTDTQYF
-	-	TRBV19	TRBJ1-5	TGTGCCAGTAGTATGAAAGGGTTTGGAGATCAGCCCCAGCATTTT	CASSMKGFGDQPQHF
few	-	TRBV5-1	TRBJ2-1	TGCGCCAGCTCGACCAAGGCCGGAAGCGGCGAGCAGTTCTTC	CASSTKAGSGEQFF
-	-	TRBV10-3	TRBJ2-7	TGTGCCATCAGCCCTACAGGGAGGGGGGTCTACGAGCAGTACTTC	CAISPTGRGVYEQYF
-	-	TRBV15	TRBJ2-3	TGTGCCACCAGCAGGTGGGACGTCACTAGCACAGATACGCAGTATTTT	CATSRWDVTSTDTQYF
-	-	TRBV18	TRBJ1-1	TGTGCCAGCTCACCACCCGGGGGTTCGAACACTGAAGCTTTCTTT	CASSPPGGSNTEAFF